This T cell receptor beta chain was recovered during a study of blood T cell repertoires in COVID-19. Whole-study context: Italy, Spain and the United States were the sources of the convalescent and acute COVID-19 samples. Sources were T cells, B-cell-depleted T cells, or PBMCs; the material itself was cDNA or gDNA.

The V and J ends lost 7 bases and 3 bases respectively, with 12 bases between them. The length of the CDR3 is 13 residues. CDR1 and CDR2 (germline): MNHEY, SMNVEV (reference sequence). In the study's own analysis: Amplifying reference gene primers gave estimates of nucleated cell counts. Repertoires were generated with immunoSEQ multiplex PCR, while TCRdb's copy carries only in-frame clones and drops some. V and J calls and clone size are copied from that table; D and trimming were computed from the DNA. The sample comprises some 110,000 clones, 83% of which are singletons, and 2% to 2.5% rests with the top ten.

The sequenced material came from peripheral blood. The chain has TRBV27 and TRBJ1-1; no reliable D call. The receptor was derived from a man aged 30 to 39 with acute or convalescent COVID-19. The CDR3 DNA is TGTGCCAGCAAGTCCTTGGCGGACACTGAAGCTTTCTTT. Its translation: CASKSLADTEAFF.